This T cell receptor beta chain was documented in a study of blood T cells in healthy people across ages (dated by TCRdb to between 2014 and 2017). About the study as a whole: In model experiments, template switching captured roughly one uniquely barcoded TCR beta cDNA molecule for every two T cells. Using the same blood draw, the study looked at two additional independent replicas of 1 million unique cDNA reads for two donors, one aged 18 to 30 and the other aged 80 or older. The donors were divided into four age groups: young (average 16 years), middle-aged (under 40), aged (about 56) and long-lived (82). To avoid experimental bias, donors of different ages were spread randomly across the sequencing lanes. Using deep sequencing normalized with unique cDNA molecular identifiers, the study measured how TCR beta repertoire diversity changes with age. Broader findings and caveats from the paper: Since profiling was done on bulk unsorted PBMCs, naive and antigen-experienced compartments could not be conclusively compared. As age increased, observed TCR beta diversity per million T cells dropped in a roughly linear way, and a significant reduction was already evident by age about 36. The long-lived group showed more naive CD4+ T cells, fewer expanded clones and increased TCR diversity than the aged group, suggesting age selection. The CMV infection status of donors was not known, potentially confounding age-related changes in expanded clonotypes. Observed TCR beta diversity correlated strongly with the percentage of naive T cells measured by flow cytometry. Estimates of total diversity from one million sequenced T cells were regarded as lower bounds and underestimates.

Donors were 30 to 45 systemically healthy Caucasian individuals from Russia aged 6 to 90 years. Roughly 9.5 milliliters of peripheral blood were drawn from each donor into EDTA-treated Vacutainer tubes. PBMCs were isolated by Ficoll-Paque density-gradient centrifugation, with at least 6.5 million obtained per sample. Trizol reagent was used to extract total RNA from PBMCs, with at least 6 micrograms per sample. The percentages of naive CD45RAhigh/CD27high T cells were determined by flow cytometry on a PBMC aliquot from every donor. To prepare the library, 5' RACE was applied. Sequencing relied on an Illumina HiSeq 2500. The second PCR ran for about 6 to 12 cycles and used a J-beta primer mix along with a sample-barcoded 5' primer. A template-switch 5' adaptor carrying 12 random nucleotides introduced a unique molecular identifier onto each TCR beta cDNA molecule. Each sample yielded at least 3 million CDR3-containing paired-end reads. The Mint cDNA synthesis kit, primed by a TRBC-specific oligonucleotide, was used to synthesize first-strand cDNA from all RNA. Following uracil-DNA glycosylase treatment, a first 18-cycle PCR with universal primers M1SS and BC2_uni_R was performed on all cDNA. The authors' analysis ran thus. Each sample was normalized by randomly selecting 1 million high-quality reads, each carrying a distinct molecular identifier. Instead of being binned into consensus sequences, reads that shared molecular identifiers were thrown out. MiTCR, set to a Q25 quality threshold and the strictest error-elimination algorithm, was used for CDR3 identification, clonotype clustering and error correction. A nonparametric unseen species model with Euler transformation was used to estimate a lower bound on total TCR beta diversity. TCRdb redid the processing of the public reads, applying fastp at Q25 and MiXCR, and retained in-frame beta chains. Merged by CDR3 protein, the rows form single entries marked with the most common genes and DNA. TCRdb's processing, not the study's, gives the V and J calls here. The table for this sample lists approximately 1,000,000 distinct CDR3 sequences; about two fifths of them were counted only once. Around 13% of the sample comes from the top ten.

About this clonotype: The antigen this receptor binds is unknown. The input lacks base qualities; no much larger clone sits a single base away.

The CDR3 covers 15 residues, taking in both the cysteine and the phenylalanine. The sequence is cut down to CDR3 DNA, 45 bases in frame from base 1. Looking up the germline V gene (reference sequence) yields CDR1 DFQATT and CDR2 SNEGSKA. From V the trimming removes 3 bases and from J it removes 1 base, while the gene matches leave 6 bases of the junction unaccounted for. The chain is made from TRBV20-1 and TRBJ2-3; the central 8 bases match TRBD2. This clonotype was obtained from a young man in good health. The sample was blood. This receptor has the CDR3 CSASSLSGGTDTQYF. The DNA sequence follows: TGCAGTGCTAGTTCGCTTAGCGGGGGCACAGATACGCAGTATTTT.